Described below is a single T cell receptor beta chain sequence and its context. This sample was taken from a study of technical replicates of blood from a few donors. This table comes from immunoSEQ multiplex PCR, and its TCRdb copy is limited to in-frame clones, with some not included. Here the sample spans about 100,000 clones, 96% being singletons. The sample comprised T cells isolated from PBMCs. This receptor was taken from a human donor in good health.

DNA of the CDR3: TGTGCCATCAGTGAGCCACACAGGGGGCCGTACAATGAGCAGTTCTTC. Amino acid sequence: CAISEPHRGPYNEQFF. The chain joins TRBV10-3 to TRBJ2-1; 9 bases are a match to TRBD1. The CDR3 runs to 16 residues. Germline V gives CDR1 ENHRY, CDR2 SYGVKD. Trimming cost V 2 bases and J 4 bases; bases outside gene matches: 6.